What follows are 19 T cell receptor beta chains derived from one specimen sequenced in a study of tumor-infiltrating lymphocytes in oesophageal squamous cell carcinoma. TCRdb passed the PCR reads through MiXCR, listing each CDR3 protein once. The sample has roughly 20,000 distinct CDR3 sequences, around 41% seen once. The sequenced sample was normal esophageal tissue next to the tumor. These receptor sequences come from a male donor with esophageal squamous cell carcinoma.

This clonotype is large in the sample. The gene calls are TRBV10-3 and TRBJ2-1, with TRBD2 matching over 14 bases. The CDR3 contains 17 residues. J lost 5 bases, V lost 6 bases, and 9 bases had no gene match. Germline V gene data show CDR1 as ENHRY and CDR2 as SYGVKD. The CDR3 DNA sequence: TGTGCCATCAGACCGGGACTAGCGGGAGCCCTTGACAATGAGCAGTTCTTC. It is translated as CAIRPGLAGALDNEQFF.

A single count supports this clonotype. A clone one base away is much larger, so this may be a read error. The chain uses TRBV6-2 or TRBV6-3 and TRBJ1-5; the match to TRBD1 covers 8 bases. Germline CDR1 is MNHEY and CDR2 is SVGEGT. This CDR3 is built from 13 residues. CDR3 bases: TGTGTCAGCGGACAGGGAATTCATCAGCCCCAGCATTTT. Its translation is CVSGQGIHQPQHF.

This clonotype has just a few counts. This rearrangement joins TRBV7-9 to TRBJ1-3; 7 nucleotides line up with TRBD1. The germline gives CDR1 SEHNR, CDR2 FQNEAQ (reference sequence). The CDR3 is 17 residues long. V lost 1 base to trimming and J lost 2 bases; unmatched junction nucleotides: 8. CDR3 sequence: CASSLGQGFGTGNTIYF. CDR3 bases: TGTGCCAGCAGCTTAGGACAGGGATTTGGGACTGGAAACACCATATATTTT.

Notes on this clonotype: A junction end diverges from the germline sequence, so it may reflect a read error. The chain employs TRBV7-2 and TRBJ1-6; D is ambiguous. Germline loops: CDR1 SGHTA, CDR2 FQGNSA. The CDR3 totals 19 residues. The CDR3 here is CASSLVSGSYTSYNSPLHF. The CDR3 region has the DNA TGTGCCAGCAGCTTAGTATCCGGGAGTTACACCTCCTATAATTCACCCCTCCACTTC.

This clonotype has more than one count but fewer than ten. The chain couples TRBV7-3 to TRBJ2-5; TRBD1 aligns across 9 bases. TRBJ2-1 matches the DNA end more closely, so the J call is doubtful. The length of the CDR3 is 16 residues. Germline CDR1 and CDR2: SGHTA and FQGTGA. CDR3 residues: CASSLNLDRGSDEQFF. The DNA for the CDR3 is TGTGCCAGCAGCTTAAATCTGGACAGGGGCTCCGATGAGCAGTTCTTC.

V is TRBV20-1 and J is TRBJ2-7; TRBD2 agrees at 10 bases. V shed 6 bases and J 3 bases; nucleotides not matched to a gene: 8. The CDR3 sequence is 14 residues long. The germline V gene has CDR1 DFQATT and CDR2 SNEGSKA (reference sequence). The CDR3 spells CSAVITSGNYEQYF. In DNA, the CDR3 is TGCAGTGCCGTCATAACTAGCGGGAACTACGAGCAGTACTTC.

The genes are TRBV12-3 or TRBV12-4 and TRBJ2-3; D gene uncertain. The CDR3 spans 12 residues. V lost 6 bases, J lost 0 bases, and 4 bases lay in between. The CDR3 here is CASSPSTDTQYF. In DNA, the CDR3 is TGTGCCAGCAGCCCCAGCACAGATACGCAGTATTTT.

CDR3 protein: CASSEGQLVTEAFF. For the CDR3, the DNA is TGTGCCAGCAGCGAGGGACAGCTCGTAACCGAAGCTTTCTTT. J is TRBJ1-1 and V is TRBV5-3, with 7 positions matching TRBD1. TRBV5-3 is designated an ORF whose function remains uncertain. The CDR3 consists of 14 residues. The V and J ends lost 8 bases and 8 bases, in that order; junction bases with no gene match: 15.

The chain employs TRBV7-3 and TRBJ2-7; D gene unclear. The DNA matches TRBJ2-1 better at its end, which makes the J call doubtful. Germline V CDR1 and CDR2: SGHTA, FQGTGA. The CDR3 covers 13 residues. CDR3 bases: TGTGCCAGCAGCTTAACCGGGTACAATGAGCAGTTCTTC. The encoded protein is CASSLTGYNEQFF.

This clonotype ranks as medium-sized. The chain uses TRBV6-1 and TRBJ2-7; 8 bases are shared with TRBD2. The CDR3 is 15 amino acids. In germline, CDR1 is MNHNS, CDR2 SASEGT. The V and J ends lost 1 base and 2 bases, in that order; junction bases with no gene match: 4. The CDR3 sequence: CASSEGTSGTYEQYF. In DNA, the CDR3 is TGTGCCAGCAGTGAAGGAACTAGCGGTACCTACGAGCAGTACTTC.

Within the sample, this clonotype is medium-sized. The chain employs TRBV24-1 and TRBJ2-1, with 8 bases identical to TRBD2. The V and J ends lost 6 bases and 3 bases, in that order; junction bases with no gene match: 9. CDR3 length: 16 amino acids. Germline V gene sequence: CDR1 KGHDR, CDR2 SFDVKD. CDR3 nucleotide sequence: TGTGCCACCAGTTCTAGGACTAGCAACGTCTACAATGAGCAGTTCTTC. Protein sequence: CATSSRTSNVYNEQFF.

The chain employs TRBV7-3 and TRBJ2-7, with 7 bases matching TRBD1. This CDR3 comprises 14 residues. Losses at the gene ends were 5 bases for V and 1 base for J; bases not matched to a gene: 5. Per germline, CDR1 SGHTA and CDR2 FQGTGA. Here the CDR3 reads CASSADRFSYEQYF. The CDR3 nucleotides are TGTGCCAGCAGCGCGGACAGGTTTTCCTACGAGCAGTACTTC.

About this clonotype: Germline and junction disagree at one end, which may indicate a read error. CDR3 residues: CASSSLAGGPDEQFF. CDR3 sequence (DNA): TGTGCTAGCAGCTCTCTAGCGGGAGGGCCAGATGAGCAGTTCTTC. This chain connects TRBV7-6 to TRBJ2-4; 12 nucleotides match TRBD2. The J call may not be correct, given that the DNA end is closer to TRBJ2-1. The CDR3 runs to 15 residues. The germline V gene encodes CDR1 SGHVS and CDR2 FNYEAQ.

A single count supports this clonotype. CDR3 region: CASSYGNTGGVGYTF. CDR3 DNA sequence: TGTGCCAGCAGTTACGGCAATACAGGGGGAGTTGGCTACACCTTC. V usage is TRBV6-8 and J usage is TRBJ1-2; TRBD1 aligns across 8 bases. The CDR3 totals 15 residues. V was clipped by 2 bases and J by 7 bases; unmatched bases: 9. CDR1 is MNHGY, CDR2 SAAAGT, per germline.

By sample share, this clonotype is medium-sized. The gene calls are TRBV10-3 and TRBJ2-1; tentatively, D is TRBD2 (7 bases). Trimming took off 4 bases at V and 0 bases at J, with 25 bases between the two ends. The CDR3 is 20 amino acids. In germline, CDR1 is ENHRY, CDR2 SYGVKD. CDR3 nucleotides: TGTGCCATCAGTGGACCTGGGCTAGCGGAAACAGGGAACTCCTACAATGAGCAGTTCTTC. Protein sequence: CAISGPGLAETGNSYNEQFF.

The chain combines TRBV12-3 or TRBV12-4 with TRBJ2-1, with D uncertain. The assigned J gene may be wrong: the sequence end matches TRBJ2-5 better. The length of the CDR3 is 12 residues. The CDR3 nucleotides are TGTGCCAGCAGTTTATTTGCGGAGACCCAGTACTTC. Protein product: CASSLFAETQYF.

This clonotype was counted between two and nine times. This chain joins TRBV4-1 and TRBJ2-5, with 7 bases aligning to TRBD1. Losses at the gene ends were 1 base for V and 2 bases for J; bases not matched to a gene: 10. Per germline, CDR1 MGHRA and CDR2 YSYEKL. The CDR3 has 17 residues. CDR3 loop: CASSQGVRDRAQETQYF. CDR3 DNA sequence: TGCGCCAGCAGCCAAGGGGTACGTGACAGGGCTCAAGAGACCCAGTACTTC.

The rearrangement joins TRBV5-1 to TRBJ2-2, with a possible D match to TRBD2 (6 bases). The CDR3 is made up of 14 amino acids. Between the trimmed V and J ends, which lost 2 bases and 8 bases, there was a span of 13 bases. From germline, CDR1 is SGHRS and CDR2 YFSETQ. In DNA form, the CDR3 reads TGCGCCAGCAGCTTTAACGGAGGGTCTGGGGAGCTGTTTTTT. Translated, it gives CASSFNGGSGELFF.

The chain links TRBV6-4 to TRBJ2-3; no firm D call. The DNA end favors TRBJ2-7, so the J call may be wrong. From germline, CDR1 is MRHNA and CDR2 SNTAGT. The CDR3 spans 15 residues. The CDR3 DNA is TGTGCCAGCATCTCGTGCCGGACCCGGGCCCTCGAGCAGTACTTC. Translation gives CASISCRTRALEQYF.